A single sample is the source of the 26 T cell receptor beta chains below, sequenced in a study of blood T cell repertoires in COVID-19. Sequencing was performed with immunoSEQ multiplex PCR; in TCRdb, only in-frame clones are kept and a portion is missing. This repertoire shows roughly 270,000 clones, 75% to 85% found once; its top ten account for less than 6.5%. Source material: peripheral blood. The receptors derive from a man aged 50-60 years with active or convalescent COVID-19.

The chain recombines TRBV4-1 with TRBJ1-6; D gene ambiguous. The germline CDR1 and CDR2 sequences are MGHRA and YSYEKL. The V end lost 0 bases, the J end lost 13 bases, and 10 bases lay between the germline ends. The CDR3 has 13 amino acids. The CDR3 loop is CASSQDYGIPLHF. In nucleotides, the CDR3 is TGCGCCAGCAGCCAAGATTACGGGATTCCCCTCCACTTT.

CDR3 DNA: TGTGCCAGCAGCTCCGCCGGGGCGGGGGGAAATTCACCCCTCCACTTT. This encodes CASSSAGAGGNSPLHF. The gene calls are TRBV7-6 and TRBJ1-6, with D perhaps matching TRBD1 (5 bases). V dropped 4 bases and J dropped 7 bases, with 17 bases sitting between them. The CDR3 has 16 amino acids. Germline CDR1 and CDR2: SGHVS and FNYEAQ.

The rearrangement uses TRBV7-3 and TRBJ2-3; TRBD2 might be the D (5 bases). Germline V gene sequence: CDR1 SGHTA, CDR2 FQGTGA. V lost 2 bases and J lost 2, with 11 bases in between. This CDR3 has 15 residues. The DNA of the CDR3 is TGTGCCAGCAGCTTACTAGCCCTTCCCACAGATACGCAGTATTTT. It translates to CASSLLALPTDTQYF. Combining the CDR3 with reference TRBV7-3 and TRBJ2-3 gives the whole variable domain GAGVSQTPSNKVTEKGKYVELRCDPISGHTALYWYRQSLGQGPEFLIYFQGTGAADDSGLPNDRFFAVRPEGSVSTLKIQRTERGDSAVYLCASSLLALPTDTQYFGPGTRLTVL.

The chain joins TRBV7-9 to TRBJ2-7, with TRBD2 identical over 9 bases. The germline V gene encodes CDR1 SEHNR and CDR2 FQNEAQ (reference sequence). CDR3 length equals 16 residues. Germline trimming cut 3 bases from V and 3 bases from J; bases unmatched to any gene: 9. CDR3 DNA sequence: TGTGCCAGCAGCTTTGGTCTAGCGGGATCCCACTACGAGCAGTACTTC. Encoded protein: CASSFGLAGSHYEQYF.

This chain joins TRBV4-2 and TRBJ1-2, with a tentative D call TRBD1 (5 bases). The CDR3 is 14 amino acids. V was clipped by 2 bases and J by 11 bases, with 18 bases between them. Germline CDR1 reads LGHNA; CDR2 reads YNFKEQ. CDR3 in amino acids: CASSQFFSGLEYTF. The CDR3 bases are TGTGCCAGCAGCCAATTCTTTTCGGGACTTGAATACACCTTC.

V and J are TRBV27 and TRBJ1-2; 8 bases are a match to TRBD1. This CDR3 is built from 14 residues. Trimming cost V 3 bases and J 4 bases; bases outside gene matches: 4. Germline CDR1 MNHEY, CDR2 SMNVEV (reference sequence). The CDR3 reads CASSFRGPSYGYTF. CDR3 in DNA: TGTGCCAGCAGTTTCAGGGGGCCTAGCTATGGCTACACCTTC.

The V gene is TRBV15, the J gene TRBJ1-2; D gene uncertain. Trimming pared 5 bases from V and 8 bases from J, leaving 18 bases between. The CDR3 is 14 residues long. Germline assignment: CDR1 LNHNV and CDR2 YYDKDF (reference sequence). The CDR3 nucleotides read TGTGCCACCAGCCCCCCGATGAGGGCTGGGGGCTACACCTTC. Amino acids: CATSPPMRAGGYTF.

The V call is TRBV11-1, the J call TRBJ2-1, with unresolved D. V was shortened by 5 bases and J by 2 bases, with 16 bases between the two germline ends. Germline loops: CDR1 SGHAT, CDR2 FQDESV (reference sequence). This CDR3 contains 16 residues. The DNA of the CDR3 is TGTGCCAGCAGCCCAATGGCTGTTCCTCCCTACAATGAGCAGTTCTTC. The encoded protein is CASSPMAVPPYNEQFF.

This chain links TRBV7-2 with TRBJ1-1, with D unresolved. The CDR3 sequence is 15 residues long. V gave up 0 bases and J gave up 0 bases, with 8 bases separating them. Germline CDR1 SGHTA, CDR2 FQGNSA. In DNA, the CDR3 is TGTGCCAGCAGCTTAGCGCGGCCCCTGAACACTGAAGCTTTCTTT. Protein sequence: CASSLARPLNTEAFF.

This clone has just a few counts. The CDR3 DNA is TGTGCCAGCAGCCAAGGCGGAAGGGGCAGATTAGAGCAGTACTTC. Its translation: CASSQGGRGRLEQYF. The rearrangement joins TRBV3-1 (or the pseudogene TRBV3-2) to TRBJ2-7; TRBD1 is a possible D gene (5 bases). Germline CDR1 LGHDT, CDR2 YNNKEL (reference sequence). The CDR3 length is 15 residues. V lost 1 base and J 7 bases, leaving 17 bases between the germline ends.

This clone has just one count. The chain uses TRBV2 and TRBJ1-5; D is perhaps TRBD1 (6 bases). The V and J ends lost 4 bases and 7 bases respectively, with 17 bases between them. The CDR3 length is 15 residues. Per germline, CDR1 SNHLY and CDR2 FYNNEI. The CDR3 sequence: CASSVSGAAGQPQHF. The CDR3 DNA is TGTGCCAGCAGTGTATCAGGGGCGGCTGGGCAGCCCCAGCATTTT.

This rearrangement joins TRBV9 to TRBJ2-5; 11 bases align to TRBD1. This CDR3 has 15 residues. J lost 2 bases, V lost 4 bases, and 4 bases had no gene match. The V gene's germline CDR1 is SGDLS and CDR2 YYNGEE. The chain's CDR3 is CASSPGDRGQETQYF. As DNA, the CDR3 is TGTGCCAGCAGCCCGGGGGACAGGGGGCAAGAGACCCAGTACTTC.

This clone was observed a handful of times. Other DNA variants within this sample encode the same CDR3. J is TRBJ2-7 and V is TRBV6-5, with 9 nucleotides matching TRBD1. V dropped 6 bases and J dropped 2; count of bases not matched to a gene: 2. CDR3 length equals 13 residues. Germline V gene sequence: CDR1 MNHEY, CDR2 SVGAGI. The CDR3 sequence: CASSRDRAYEQYF. Written as DNA, the CDR3 is TGTGCCAGCAGCCGGGACAGGGCCTACGAGCAGTACTTC.

The chain joins TRBV10-1 to TRBJ1-2; 8 nucleotides align to TRBD1. CDR3 size: 18 residues. The V gene end was trimmed by 6 bases and the J gene end by 0 bases; junction bases not matched to a gene: 15. CDR1 WNHNN and CDR2 SYGVQD come from the germline V gene (reference sequence). This chain's CDR3 is CASRGWGQDQLANYGYTF. The CDR3 nucleotides are TGCGCCAGCAGGGGATGGGGACAGGACCAATTAGCTAACTATGGCTACACCTTC.

This CDR3 is CASSETGLLGTEAFF. The CDR3 DNA is TGTGCCAGTAGTGAAACGGGACTCCTGGGCACTGAAGCTTTCTTT. The J gene is TRBJ1-1, the V gene TRBV19, with D tentatively TRBD1 (5 bases). V was clipped by 5 bases and J by 4 bases, with 17 bases between them. Germline assignment: CDR1 LNHDA and CDR2 SQIVND (reference sequence). The CDR3 has 15 amino acids. The full variable domain, rest sourced from reference TRBV19 and TRBJ1-1, is DGGITQSPKYLFRKEGQNVTLSCEQNLNHDAMYWYRQDPGQGLRLIYYSQIVNDFQKGDIAEGYSVSREKKESFPLTVTSAQKNPTAFYLCASSETGLLGTEAFFGQGTRLTVV.

The rearrangement uses TRBV6-5 and TRBJ1-2; TRBD1 matches 10 bases. The length of the CDR3 is 13 residues. Trimming at V came to 6 bases and at J to 4 bases, leaving 2 bases not matched to a gene. From germline, CDR1 is MNHEY and CDR2 SVGAGI. The CDR3: CASRRDRGYGYTF. The CDR3 nucleotides read TGTGCCAGCAGAAGGGACAGGGGCTATGGCTACACCTTC.

The V gene is TRBV28, the J gene TRBJ2-7; TRBD2 might be the D (7 bases). Trimming took 2 bases from V and 5 from J, leaving 13 bases between them. Germline assignment: CDR1 MDHEN and CDR2 SYDVKM. The CDR3 length is 14 residues. This CDR3 reads CASSLGGGLNEQYF. The CDR3 DNA sequence: TGTGCCAGCAGTTTAGGGGGGGGCCTCAACGAGCAGTACTTC.

The V gene is TRBV27, the J gene TRBJ2-7; perhaps TRBD2 as D (6 bases). Trimming removed 7 bases from V and 5 bases from J, with 12 bases in between. This CDR3 has 12 amino acids. The germline V gene encodes CDR1 MNHEY and CDR2 SMNVEV (reference sequence). In nucleotides, the CDR3 is TGTGCCAGCATGGGGGGTTATGACGAGCAGTACTTC. Residues: CASMGGYDEQYF.

The chain carries TRBV19 and TRBJ1-1; 7 nucleotides align to TRBD1. Germline CDR1 is LNHDA and CDR2 is SQIVND (reference sequence). The CDR3 spans 13 residues. V lost 5 bases and J lost 4; bases outside the gene matches: 4. The CDR3 sequence is CASSVTGSTEAFF. CDR3 nucleotides: TGTGCCAGTAGTGTGACAGGGAGCACTGAAGCTTTCTTT.

The rearrangement uses TRBV5-1 and TRBJ1-1; 10 bases fit TRBD1. V was pared by 5 bases and J by 1 base, with 8 bases of the junction left unmatched. The CDR3 consists of 16 residues. Germline V lookup: CDR1 SGHRS, CDR2 YFSETQ. The CDR3 region is CASSYSRDRGNTEAFF. In DNA form, the CDR3 reads TGCGCCAGCAGTTATTCCCGGGACAGGGGGAACACTGAAGCTTTCTTT.

The chain uses TRBV19 and TRBJ1-5, with 8 bases lining up with TRBD1. The germline V gene encodes CDR1 LNHDA and CDR2 SQIVND (reference sequence). The CDR3 has 14 residues. The ends lost 5 bases at V and 5 bases at J; junction bases unmatched: 5. The CDR3 bases are TGTGCCAGTAGTGGTACAGGGGGGGATCAGCCCCAGCATTTT. As protein: CASSGTGGDQPQHF.

The genes are TRBV6-6 and TRBJ1-5; D call uncertain. Trimming left V 7 bases short and J 3 bases short, with 19 bases between. The V gene's germline CDR1 is MNHNY and CDR2 SVGAGI (reference sequence). The CDR3 has 16 residues. The CDR3 bases are TGTGCCAGCAACCCCGGCGGCACGATGAACAATCAGCCCCAGCATTTT. Translating it yields CASNPGGTMNNQPQHF.

The gene calls are TRBV27 and TRBJ1-1; D is unclear. V was shortened by 8 bases and J by 1 base, with 5 bases between the two germline ends. The CDR3 has 11 residues. Germline CDR1 is MNHEY and CDR2 is SMNVEV (reference sequence). The CDR3 is CASRRNTEAFF. In DNA form, the CDR3 reads TGTGCCAGCCGTCGGAACACTGAAGCTTTCTTT.

The CDR3 DNA follows: TGTGCCAGCAGCTTGGGAGGGGGGAGGCAATACAATGAGCAGTTCTTC. Translated: CASSLGGGRQYNEQFF. V is TRBV7-2 and J is TRBJ2-1; the D gene is possibly TRBD2 (7 bases). Germline V lookup: CDR1 SGHTA, CDR2 FQGNSA. The CDR3 is 16 amino acids. Trimming stripped 3 bases from V and 4 bases from J, with 16 bases between.

Here the CDR3 reads CASSMTGITEAFF. CDR3 in DNA: TGTGCCAGTAGTATGACAGGAATCACTGAAGCTTTCTTT. This rearrangement joins TRBV19 to TRBJ1-1; perhaps TRBD1 as D (6 bases). CDR1 and CDR2 (germline): LNHDA, SQIVND (reference sequence). Trimming left V 3 bases short and J 4 bases short, with 9 bases between. The CDR3 has 13 residues.

The chain is built from TRBV2 and TRBJ2-2; TRBD2 agrees at 9 bases. The germline V gene encodes CDR1 SNHLY and CDR2 FYNNEI. V gave up 5 bases and J gave up 1 base; unmatched junction bases: 2. The CDR3 extends over 15 amino acids. The CDR3 region has the DNA TGTGCCAGCAGTTCTAGCGGGATGAACACCGGGGAGCTGTTTTTT. Translating it yields CASSSSGMNTGELFF. The whole variable domain, filled in from reference TRBV2 and TRBJ2-2, reads EPEVTQTPSHQVTQMGQEVILRCVPISNHLYFYWYRQILGQKVEFLVSFYNNEISEKSEIFDDQFSVERPDGSNFTLKIRSTKLEDSAMYFCASSSSGMNTGELFFGEGSRLTVL.